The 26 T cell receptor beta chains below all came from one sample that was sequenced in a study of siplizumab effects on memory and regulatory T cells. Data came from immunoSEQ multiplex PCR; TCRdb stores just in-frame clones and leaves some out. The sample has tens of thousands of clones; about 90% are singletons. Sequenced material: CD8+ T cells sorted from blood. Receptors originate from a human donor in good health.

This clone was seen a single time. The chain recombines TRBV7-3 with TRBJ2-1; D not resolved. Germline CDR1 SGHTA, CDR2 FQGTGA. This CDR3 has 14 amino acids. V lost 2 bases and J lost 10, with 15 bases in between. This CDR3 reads CASSLGQSRGEQFF. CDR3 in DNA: TGTGCCAGCAGCTTAGGTCAATCCCGCGGCGAGCAGTTCTTC.

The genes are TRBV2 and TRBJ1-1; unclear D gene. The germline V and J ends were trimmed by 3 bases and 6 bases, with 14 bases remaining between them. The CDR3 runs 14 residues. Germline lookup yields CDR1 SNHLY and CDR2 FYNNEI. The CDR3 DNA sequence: TGTGCCAGCAGTGAGTACTGGGGAAACTCTGAAGCTTTCTTT. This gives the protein CASSEYWGNSEAFF.

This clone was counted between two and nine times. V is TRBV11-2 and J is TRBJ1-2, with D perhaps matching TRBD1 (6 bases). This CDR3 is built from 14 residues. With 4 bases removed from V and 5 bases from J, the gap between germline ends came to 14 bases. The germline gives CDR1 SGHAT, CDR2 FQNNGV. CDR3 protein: CASSSDSSGYGYTF. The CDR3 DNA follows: TGTGCCAGCAGCTCGGACAGTTCTGGGTATGGCTACACCTTC. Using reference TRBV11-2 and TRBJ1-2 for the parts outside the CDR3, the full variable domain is EAGVAQSPRYKIIEKRQSVAFWCNPISGHATLYWYQQILGQGPKLLIQFQNNGVVDDSQLPKDRFSAERLKGVDSTLKIQPAKLEDSAVYLCASSSDSSGYGYTFGSGTRLTVV.

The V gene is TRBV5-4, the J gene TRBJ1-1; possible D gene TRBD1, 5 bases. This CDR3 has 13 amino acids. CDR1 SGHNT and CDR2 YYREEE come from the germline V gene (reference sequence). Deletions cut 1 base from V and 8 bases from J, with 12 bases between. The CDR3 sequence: CASSLWGGEEAFF. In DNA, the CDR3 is TGTGCCAGCAGCTTGTGGGGGGGTGAAGAAGCTTTCTTT.

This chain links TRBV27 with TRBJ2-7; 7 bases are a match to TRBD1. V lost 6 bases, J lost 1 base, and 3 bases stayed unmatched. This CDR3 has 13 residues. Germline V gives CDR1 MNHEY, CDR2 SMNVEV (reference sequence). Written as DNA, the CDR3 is TGTGCCAGCAGCTCACAGGGGTCCTACGAGCAGTACTTC. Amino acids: CASSSQGSYEQYF.

CDR3 bases: TGTGCCAGCGGGGGCTGGATGGGTGAAGCTTTCTTT. Amino acids: CASGGWMGEAFF. The chain uses TRBV6-1 and TRBJ1-1; perhaps TRBD1 as D (6 bases). From germline, CDR1 is MNHNS and CDR2 SASEGT. V dropped 8 bases and J dropped 7 bases, with 14 bases sitting between them. The CDR3 contains 12 residues.

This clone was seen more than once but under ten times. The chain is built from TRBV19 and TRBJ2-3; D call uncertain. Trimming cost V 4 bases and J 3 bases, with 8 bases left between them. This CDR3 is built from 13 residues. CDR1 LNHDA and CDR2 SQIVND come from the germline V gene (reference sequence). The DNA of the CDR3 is TGTGCCAGTAGTAATTGGCTGACAGATACGCAGTATTTT. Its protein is CASSNWLTDTQYF.

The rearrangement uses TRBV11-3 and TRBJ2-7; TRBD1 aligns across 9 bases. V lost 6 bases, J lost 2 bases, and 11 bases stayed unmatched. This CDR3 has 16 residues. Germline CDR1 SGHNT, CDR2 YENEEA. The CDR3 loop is CASSTRTGEGTYEQYF. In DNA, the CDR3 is TGTGCCAGCAGTACCAGGACAGGGGAAGGGACCTACGAGCAGTACTTC.

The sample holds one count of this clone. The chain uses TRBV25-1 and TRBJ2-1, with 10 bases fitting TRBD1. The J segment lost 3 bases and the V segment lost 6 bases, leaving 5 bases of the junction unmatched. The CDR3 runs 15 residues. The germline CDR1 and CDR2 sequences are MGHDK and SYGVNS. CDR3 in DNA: TGTGCCAGCAGCCGAGACAGGGGGCTCTACAATGAGCAGTTCTTC. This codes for CASSRDRGLYNEQFF.

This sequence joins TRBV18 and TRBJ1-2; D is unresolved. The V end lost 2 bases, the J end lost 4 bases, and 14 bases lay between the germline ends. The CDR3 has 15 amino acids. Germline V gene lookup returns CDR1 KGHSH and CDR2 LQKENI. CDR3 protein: CASSPSQVLIYGYTF. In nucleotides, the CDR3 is TGTGCCAGCTCACCATCGCAGGTCTTAATCTATGGCTACACCTTC.

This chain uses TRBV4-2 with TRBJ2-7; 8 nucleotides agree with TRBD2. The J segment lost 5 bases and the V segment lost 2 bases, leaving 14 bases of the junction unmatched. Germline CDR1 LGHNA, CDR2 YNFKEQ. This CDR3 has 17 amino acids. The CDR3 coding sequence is TGTGCCAGCAGCCAATCCGGCGGAGCGGGAGCATACGACGAGCAGTACTTC. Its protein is CASSQSGGAGAYDEQYF.

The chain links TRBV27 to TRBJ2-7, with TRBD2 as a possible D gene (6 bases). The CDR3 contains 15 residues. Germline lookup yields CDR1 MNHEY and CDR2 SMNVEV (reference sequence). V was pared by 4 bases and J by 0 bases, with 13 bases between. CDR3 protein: CASSYGSFSSYEQYF. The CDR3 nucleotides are TGTGCCAGCAGTTACGGGAGTTTCAGCTCCTACGAGCAGTACTTC.

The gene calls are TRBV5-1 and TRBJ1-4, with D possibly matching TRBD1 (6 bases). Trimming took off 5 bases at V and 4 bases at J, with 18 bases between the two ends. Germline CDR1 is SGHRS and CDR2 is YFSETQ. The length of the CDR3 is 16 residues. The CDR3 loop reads CASSSGTPSFNEKLFF. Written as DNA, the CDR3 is TGCGCCAGCAGTAGCGGGACACCCTCCTTTAATGAAAAACTGTTTTTT.

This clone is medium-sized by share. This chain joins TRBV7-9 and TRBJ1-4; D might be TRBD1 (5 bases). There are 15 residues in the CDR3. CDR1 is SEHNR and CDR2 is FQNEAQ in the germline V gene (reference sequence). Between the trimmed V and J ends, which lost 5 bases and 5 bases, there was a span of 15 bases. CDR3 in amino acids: CASSDLQGSNEKLFF. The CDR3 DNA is TGTGCCAGCAGCGACCTCCAGGGCTCGAATGAAAAACTGTTTTTT.

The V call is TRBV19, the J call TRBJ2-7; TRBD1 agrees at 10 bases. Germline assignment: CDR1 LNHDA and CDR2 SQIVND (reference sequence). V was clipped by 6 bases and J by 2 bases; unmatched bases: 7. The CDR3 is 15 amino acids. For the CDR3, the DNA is TGTGCCAGTAGGGCTGACAGGGGGCTCGCCTACGAGCAGTACTTC. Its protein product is CASRADRGLAYEQYF.

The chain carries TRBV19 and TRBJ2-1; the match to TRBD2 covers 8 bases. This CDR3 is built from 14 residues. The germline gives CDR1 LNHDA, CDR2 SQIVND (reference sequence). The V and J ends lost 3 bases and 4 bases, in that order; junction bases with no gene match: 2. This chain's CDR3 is CASSMSGGYNEQFF. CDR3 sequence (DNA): TGTGCCAGTAGTATGAGCGGGGGTTACAATGAGCAGTTCTTC.

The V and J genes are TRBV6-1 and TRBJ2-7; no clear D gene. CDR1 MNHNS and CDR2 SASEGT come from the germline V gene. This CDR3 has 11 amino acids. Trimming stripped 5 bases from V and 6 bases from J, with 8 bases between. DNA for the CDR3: TGTGCCAGCAGTTCCTCTGCCGAGCAGTACTTC. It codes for CASSSSAEQYF.

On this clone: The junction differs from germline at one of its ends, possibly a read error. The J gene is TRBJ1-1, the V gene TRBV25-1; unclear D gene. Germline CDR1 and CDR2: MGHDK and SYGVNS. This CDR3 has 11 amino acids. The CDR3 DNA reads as TGTGCCAGCAGTTCCTTCCCAGTATGGGTATTT. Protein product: CASSSFPVWVF.

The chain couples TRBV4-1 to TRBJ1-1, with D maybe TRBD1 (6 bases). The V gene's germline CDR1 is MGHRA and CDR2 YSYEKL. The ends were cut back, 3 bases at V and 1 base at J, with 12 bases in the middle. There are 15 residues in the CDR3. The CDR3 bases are TGCGCCAGCAGCCAGGGGTGGGGGGCGAACACTGAAGCTTTCTTT. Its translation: CASSQGWGANTEAFF.

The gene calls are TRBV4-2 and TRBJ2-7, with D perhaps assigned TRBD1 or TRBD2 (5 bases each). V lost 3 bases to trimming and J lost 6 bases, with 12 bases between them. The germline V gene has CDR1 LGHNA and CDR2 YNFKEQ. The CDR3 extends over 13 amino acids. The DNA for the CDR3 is TGTGCCAGCAGCCAGGGGACCGCTGTCGAGCAGTACTTC. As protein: CASSQGTAVEQYF.

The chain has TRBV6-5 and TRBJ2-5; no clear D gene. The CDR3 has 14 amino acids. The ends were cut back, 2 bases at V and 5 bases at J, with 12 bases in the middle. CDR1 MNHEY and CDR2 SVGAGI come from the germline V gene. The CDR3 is CASSYGELGETQYF. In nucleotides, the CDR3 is TGTGCCAGCAGTTACGGGGAACTGGGGGAGACCCAGTACTTC.

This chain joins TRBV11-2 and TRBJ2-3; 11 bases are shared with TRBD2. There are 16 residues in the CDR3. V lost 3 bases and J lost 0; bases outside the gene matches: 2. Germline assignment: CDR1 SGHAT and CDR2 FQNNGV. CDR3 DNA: TGTGCCAGCAGCTTCACTAGCGGGGGAAGCACAGATACGCAGTATTTT. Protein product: CASSFTSGGSTDTQYF. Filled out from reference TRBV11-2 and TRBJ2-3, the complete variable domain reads EAGVAQSPRYKIIEKRQSVAFWCNPISGHATLYWYQQILGQGPKLLIQFQNNGVVDDSQLPKDRFSAERLKGVDSTLKIQPAKLEDSAVYLCASSFTSGGSTDTQYFGPGTRLTVL.

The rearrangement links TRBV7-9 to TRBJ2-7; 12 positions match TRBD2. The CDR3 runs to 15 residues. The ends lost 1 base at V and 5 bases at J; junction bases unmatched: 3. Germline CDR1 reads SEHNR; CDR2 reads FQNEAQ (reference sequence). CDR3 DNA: TGTGCCAGCAGCTTAGTCACTAGCGGGAGGAACGAGCAGTACTTC. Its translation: CASSLVTSGRNEQYF.

As DNA, the CDR3 is TGTGCCAGTAGACAGGCGGGCTCCTACGAGCAGTACTTC. It encodes CASRQAGSYEQYF. The chain couples TRBV19 to TRBJ2-7; D may match TRBD1 or TRBD2 (5 bases each). Germline CDR1 reads LNHDA; CDR2 reads SQIVND (reference sequence). The V end was cut by 6 bases, the J end by 0 bases, with 9 bases between. The CDR3 consists of 13 residues. The full variable domain, with the rest looked up from reference TRBV19 and TRBJ2-7, is DGGITQSPKYLFRKEGQNVTLSCEQNLNHDAMYWYRQDPGQGLRLIYYSQIVNDFQKGDIAEGYSVSREKKESFPLTVTSAQKNPTAFYLCASRQAGSYEQYFGPGTRLTVT.

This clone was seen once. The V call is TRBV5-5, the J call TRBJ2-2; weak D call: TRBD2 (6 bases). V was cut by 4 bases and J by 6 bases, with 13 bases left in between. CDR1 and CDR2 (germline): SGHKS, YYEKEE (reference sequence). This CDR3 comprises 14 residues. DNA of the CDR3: TGTGCCAGCAGCCTAATGGGGGAGGCCGGGGAGCTGTTTTTT. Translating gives CASSLMGEAGELFF.

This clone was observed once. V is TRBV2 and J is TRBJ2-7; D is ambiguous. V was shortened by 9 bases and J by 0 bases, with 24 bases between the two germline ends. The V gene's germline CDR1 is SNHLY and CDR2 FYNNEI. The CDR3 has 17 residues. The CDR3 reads CARIRIEEQTSSYEQYF. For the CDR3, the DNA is TGTGCCAGGATTAGAATTGAGGAGCAGACAAGCTCCTACGAGCAGTACTTC.